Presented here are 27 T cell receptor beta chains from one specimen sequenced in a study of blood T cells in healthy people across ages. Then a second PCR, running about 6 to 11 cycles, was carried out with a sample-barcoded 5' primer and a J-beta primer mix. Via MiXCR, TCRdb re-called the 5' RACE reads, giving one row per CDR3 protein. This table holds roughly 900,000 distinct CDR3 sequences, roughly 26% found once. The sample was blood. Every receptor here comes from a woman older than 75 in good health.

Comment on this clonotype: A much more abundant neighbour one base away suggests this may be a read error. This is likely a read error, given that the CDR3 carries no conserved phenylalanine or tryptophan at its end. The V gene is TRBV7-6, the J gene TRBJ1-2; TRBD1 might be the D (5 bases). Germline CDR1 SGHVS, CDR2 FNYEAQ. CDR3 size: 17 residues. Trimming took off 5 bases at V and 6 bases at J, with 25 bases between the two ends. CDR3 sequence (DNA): TGTGCCAGCAGCACCTTGGGACGGCCATCGCCAGAGGATGGCTACACCTTA. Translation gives CASSTLGRPSPEDGYTL.

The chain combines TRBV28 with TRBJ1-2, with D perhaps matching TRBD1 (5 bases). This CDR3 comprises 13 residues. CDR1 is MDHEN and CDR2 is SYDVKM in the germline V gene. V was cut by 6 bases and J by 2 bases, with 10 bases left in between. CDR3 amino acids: CASRPDRNYGYTF. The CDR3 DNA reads TGTGCCAGCAGGCCTGACAGAAACTATGGCTACACCTTC.

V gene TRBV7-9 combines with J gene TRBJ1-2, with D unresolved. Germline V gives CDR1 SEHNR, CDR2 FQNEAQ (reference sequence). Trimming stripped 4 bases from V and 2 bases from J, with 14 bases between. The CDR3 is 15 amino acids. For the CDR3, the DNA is TGTGCCAGCAGCTCCGGGCCCCAAGGCAACTATGGCTACACCTTC. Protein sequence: CASSSGPQGNYGYTF.

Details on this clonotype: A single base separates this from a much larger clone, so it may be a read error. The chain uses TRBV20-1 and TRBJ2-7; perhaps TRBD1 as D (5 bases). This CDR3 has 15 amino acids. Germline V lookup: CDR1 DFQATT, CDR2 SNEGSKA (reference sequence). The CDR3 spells CSARDHRLGRGERYF. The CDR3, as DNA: TGCAGTGCTAGAGACCACCGTTTAGGAAGGGGCGAGCGGTACTTC.

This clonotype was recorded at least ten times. The CDR3: CASSLFSYTEAFF. The CDR3 bases are TGTGCCAGCAGCTTGTTCAGTTACACTGAAGCTTTCTTT. This chain connects TRBV5-5 to TRBJ1-1; D uncertain. V was trimmed by 1 base and J by 3 bases, leaving 7 bases between them. The CDR3 contains 13 residues. Germline V gives CDR1 SGHKS, CDR2 YYEKEE (reference sequence).

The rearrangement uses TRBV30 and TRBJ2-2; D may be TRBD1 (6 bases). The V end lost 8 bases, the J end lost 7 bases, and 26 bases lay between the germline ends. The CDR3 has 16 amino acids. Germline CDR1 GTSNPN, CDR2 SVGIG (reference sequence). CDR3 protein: CALRTGHQGSRGELFF. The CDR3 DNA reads TGTGCCCTGCGGACGGGACACCAAGGTTCCCGCGGGGAGCTGTTTTTT.

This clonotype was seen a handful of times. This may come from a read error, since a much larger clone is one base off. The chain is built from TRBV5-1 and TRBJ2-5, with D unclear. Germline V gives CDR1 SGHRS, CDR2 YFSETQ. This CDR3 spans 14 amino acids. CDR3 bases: TGCGCCAGCAGCTTGGAAGGGCGGCAAGAGGCCCAGTACTTC. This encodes CASSLEGRQEAQYF.

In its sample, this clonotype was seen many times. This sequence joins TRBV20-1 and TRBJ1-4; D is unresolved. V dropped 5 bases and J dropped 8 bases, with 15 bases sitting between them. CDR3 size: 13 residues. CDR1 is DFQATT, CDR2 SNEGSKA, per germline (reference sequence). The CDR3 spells CSAVTPLGEKLFF. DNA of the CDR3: TGCAGTGCTGTGACTCCCCTGGGGGAAAAACTGTTTTTT.

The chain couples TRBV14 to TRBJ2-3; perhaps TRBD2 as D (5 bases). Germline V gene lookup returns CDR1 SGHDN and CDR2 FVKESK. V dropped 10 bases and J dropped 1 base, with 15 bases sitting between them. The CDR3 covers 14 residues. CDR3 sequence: CATPSLAGTDTQYF. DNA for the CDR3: TGTGCCACCCCTTCGCTAGCAGGCACAGATACGCAGTATTTT.

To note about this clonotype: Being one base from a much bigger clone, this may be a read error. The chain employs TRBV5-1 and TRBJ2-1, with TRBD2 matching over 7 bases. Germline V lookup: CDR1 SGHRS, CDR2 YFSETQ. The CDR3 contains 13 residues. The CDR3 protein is CASSGGDYNGQFF. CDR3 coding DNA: TGCGCCAGCAGCGGGGGGGATTACAATGGGCAGTTCTTC.

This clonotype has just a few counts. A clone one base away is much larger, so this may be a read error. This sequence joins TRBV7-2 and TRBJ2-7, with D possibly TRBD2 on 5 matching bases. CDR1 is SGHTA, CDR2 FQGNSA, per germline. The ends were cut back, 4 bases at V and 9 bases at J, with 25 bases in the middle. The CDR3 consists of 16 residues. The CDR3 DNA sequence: TGTGCCAGCAGCTACCGGTCGACGGACGGCCAAAGCGGGCAGTACTTC. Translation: CASSYRSTDGQSGQYF.

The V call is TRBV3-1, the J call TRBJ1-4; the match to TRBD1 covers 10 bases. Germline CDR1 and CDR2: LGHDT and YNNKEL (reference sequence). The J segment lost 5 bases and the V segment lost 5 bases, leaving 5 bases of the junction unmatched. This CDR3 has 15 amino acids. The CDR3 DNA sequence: TGTGCCAGCAGCATGCGGACAGGGGGAAATGAAAAACTGTTTTTT. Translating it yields CASSMRTGGNEKLFF.

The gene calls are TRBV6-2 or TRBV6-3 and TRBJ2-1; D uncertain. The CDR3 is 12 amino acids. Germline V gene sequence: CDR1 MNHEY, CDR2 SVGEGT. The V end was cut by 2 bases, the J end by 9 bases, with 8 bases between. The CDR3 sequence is CASSYIGFEQFF. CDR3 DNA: TGTGCCAGCAGTTACATCGGCTTTGAGCAGTTCTTC.

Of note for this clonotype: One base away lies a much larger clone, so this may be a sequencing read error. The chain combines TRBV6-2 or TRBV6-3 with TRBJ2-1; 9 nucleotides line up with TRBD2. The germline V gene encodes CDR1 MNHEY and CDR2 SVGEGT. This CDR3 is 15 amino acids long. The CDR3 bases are TGTGCCACCAGTCCCAGCGGGGGGACCACCGATGAGCAGTTCTTC. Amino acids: CATSPSGGTTDEQFF.

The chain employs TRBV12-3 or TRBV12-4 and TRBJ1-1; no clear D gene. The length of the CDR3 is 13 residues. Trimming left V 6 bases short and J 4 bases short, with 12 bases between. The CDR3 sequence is CASSLPPSTEAFF. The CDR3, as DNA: TGTGCCAGCAGCCTCCCCCCGAGCACTGAAGCTTTCTTT.

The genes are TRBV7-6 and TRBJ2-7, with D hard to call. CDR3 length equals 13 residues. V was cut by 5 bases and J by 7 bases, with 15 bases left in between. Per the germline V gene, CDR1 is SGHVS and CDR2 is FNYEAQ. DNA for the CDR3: TGTGCCAGCAGCCAAGATAGGCCCACGGAGCAGTACTTC. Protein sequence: CASSQDRPTEQYF.

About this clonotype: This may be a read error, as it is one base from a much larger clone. This CDR3 is CASGPSTF. The CDR3 DNA is TGTGCCAGCGGCCCTTCCACCTTC. This sequence joins TRBV7-9 and TRBJ1-2, with no clear D. This CDR3 comprises 8 residues. Germline CDR1 reads SEHNR; CDR2 reads FQNEAQ (reference sequence). Trimming removed 8 bases from V and 13 bases from J, with 8 bases in between.

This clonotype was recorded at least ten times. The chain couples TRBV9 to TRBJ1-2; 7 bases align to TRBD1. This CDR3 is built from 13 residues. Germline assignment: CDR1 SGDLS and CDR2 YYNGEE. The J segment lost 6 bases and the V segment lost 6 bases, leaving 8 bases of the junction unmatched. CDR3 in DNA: TGTGCCAGCACCTTGACAGGGAGGGATGGCTACACCTTC. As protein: CASTLTGRDGYTF.

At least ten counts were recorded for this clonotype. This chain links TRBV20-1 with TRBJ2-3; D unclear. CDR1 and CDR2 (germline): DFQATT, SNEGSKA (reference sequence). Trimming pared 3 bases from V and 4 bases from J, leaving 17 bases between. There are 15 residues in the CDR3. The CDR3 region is CSARATQGPPDTQYF. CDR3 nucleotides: TGCAGTGCTAGGGCGACTCAAGGGCCCCCAGATACGCAGTATTTT.

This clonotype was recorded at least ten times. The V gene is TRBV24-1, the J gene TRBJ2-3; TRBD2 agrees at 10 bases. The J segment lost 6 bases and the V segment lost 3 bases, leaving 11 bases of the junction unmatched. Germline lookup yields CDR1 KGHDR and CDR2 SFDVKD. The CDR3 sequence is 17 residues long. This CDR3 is CATSDVVSGGSVDTQYF. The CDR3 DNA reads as TGTGCCACCAGTGATGTCGTTAGCGGGGGGTCCGTCGATACGCAGTATTTT.

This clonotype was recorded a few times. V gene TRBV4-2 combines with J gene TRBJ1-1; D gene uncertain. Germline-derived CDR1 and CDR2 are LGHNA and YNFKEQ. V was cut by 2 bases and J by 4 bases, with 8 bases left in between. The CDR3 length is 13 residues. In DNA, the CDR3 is TGTGCCAGCAGCCAATGGGGTGGCACTGAAGCTTTCTTT. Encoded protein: CASSQWGGTEAFF.

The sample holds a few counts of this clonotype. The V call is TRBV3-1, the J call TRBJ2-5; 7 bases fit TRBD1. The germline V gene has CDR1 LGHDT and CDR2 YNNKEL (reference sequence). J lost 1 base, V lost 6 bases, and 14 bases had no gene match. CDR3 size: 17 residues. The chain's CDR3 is CASSHGTATLRQETQYF. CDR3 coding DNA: TGTGCCAGCAGTCATGGGACAGCGACCCTCCGCCAAGAGACCCAGTACTTC.

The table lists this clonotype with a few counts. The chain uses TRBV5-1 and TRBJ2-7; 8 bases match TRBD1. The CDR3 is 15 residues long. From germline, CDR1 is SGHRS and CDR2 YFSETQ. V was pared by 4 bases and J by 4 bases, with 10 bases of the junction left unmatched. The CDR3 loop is CASSIDRGPGYEQYF. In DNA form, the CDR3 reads TGCGCCAGCAGCATTGACAGGGGCCCCGGGTACGAGCAGTACTTC.

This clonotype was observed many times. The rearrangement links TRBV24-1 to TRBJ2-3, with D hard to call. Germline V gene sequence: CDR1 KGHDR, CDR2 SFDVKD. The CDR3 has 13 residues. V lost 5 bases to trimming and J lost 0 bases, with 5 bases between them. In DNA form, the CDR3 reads TGTGCCACCAGTGGTCACAGCACAGATACGCAGTATTTT. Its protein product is CATSGHSTDTQYF.

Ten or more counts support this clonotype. The CDR3 loop is CASSQAASSLSHEQFF. The CDR3 bases are TGTGCCAGCAGCCAAGCGGCTAGCAGTCTTTCCCATGAGCAGTTCTTC. The chain combines TRBV14 with TRBJ2-1, with D possibly matching TRBD2 (5 bases). This CDR3 is 16 amino acids long. V lost 1 base and J 8 bases, leaving 18 bases between the germline ends. Germline CDR1 and CDR2: SGHDN and FVKESK.

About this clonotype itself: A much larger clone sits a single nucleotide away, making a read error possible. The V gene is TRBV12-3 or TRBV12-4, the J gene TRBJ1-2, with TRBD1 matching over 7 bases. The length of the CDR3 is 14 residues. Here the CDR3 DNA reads TGTGCCGGCAGTCCCCTGGACAGGCGCCGTGGCTACACCTTC. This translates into CAGSPLDRRRGYTF.

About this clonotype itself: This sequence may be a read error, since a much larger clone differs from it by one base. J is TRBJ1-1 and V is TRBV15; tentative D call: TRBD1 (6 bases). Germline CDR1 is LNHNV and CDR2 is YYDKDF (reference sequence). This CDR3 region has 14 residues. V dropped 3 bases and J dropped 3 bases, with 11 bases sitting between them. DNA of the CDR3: TGTGCCACCAGCAGTAGGGGGGACGACACTGAAGCTTTCTTT. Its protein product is CATSSRGDDTEAFF.